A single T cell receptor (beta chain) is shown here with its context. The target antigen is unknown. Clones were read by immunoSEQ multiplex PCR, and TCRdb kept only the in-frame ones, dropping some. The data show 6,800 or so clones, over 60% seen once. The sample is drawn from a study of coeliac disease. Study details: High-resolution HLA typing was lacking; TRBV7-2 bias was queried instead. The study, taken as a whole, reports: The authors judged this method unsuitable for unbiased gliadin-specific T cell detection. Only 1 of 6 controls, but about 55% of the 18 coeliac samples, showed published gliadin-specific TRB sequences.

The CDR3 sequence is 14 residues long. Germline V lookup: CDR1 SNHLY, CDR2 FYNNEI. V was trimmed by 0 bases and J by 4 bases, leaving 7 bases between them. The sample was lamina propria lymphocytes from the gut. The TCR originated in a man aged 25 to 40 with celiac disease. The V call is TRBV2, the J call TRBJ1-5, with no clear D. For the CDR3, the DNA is TGTGCCAGCAGTGAAGCAATGGAGAATCAGCCCCAGCATTTT. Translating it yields CASSEAMENQPQHF.